A single sample is the source of the 19 T cell receptor beta chains below, sequenced in a study of a mutant IDH1 vaccine in newly diagnosed glioma. Here immunoSEQ multiplex PCR was the method, and the copy in TCRdb shows in-frame clones only, minus some. The table has about 54,000 clones, roughly 80% seen once; the top ten hold nearly 20%. The time point here: baseline, week 1 (first vaccination visit). Described treatment: pre-vaccination baseline after standard-of-care therapy. Material: PBMCs, obtained from a glioma patient treated with radiotherapy, temozolomide or both. These TCRs come from a man between 18 and 29 years old with glioma.

This clone is labeled medium-sized. The chain links TRBV6-1 to TRBJ1-1; no clear D. Germline V CDR1 and CDR2: MNHNS, SASEGT. With 10 bases removed from V and 4 bases from J, the gap between germline ends came to 7 bases. This CDR3 comprises 10 residues. CDR3 loop: CANPATEAFF. In nucleotides, the CDR3 is TGTGCCAACCCGGCCACTGAAGCTTTCTTT.

This clone was seen once. The J gene is TRBJ2-7, the V gene TRBV4-1; TRBD1 agrees at 11 bases. The CDR3 sequence is 15 residues long. Germline CDR1 is MGHRA and CDR2 is YSYEKL. With V trimmed by 5 bases and J by 2 bases, 5 bases remained unmatched. CDR3 loop: CASSFPGQGAYEQYF. For the CDR3, the DNA is TGCGCCAGCAGCTTTCCGGGACAGGGGGCCTACGAGCAGTACTTC.

The chain recombines TRBV5-1 with TRBJ2-2, with 7 bases identical to TRBD1. Germline V CDR1 and CDR2: SGHRS, YFSETQ. The CDR3 consists of 16 residues. The trim removed 4 bases at V and 7 bases at J, leaving 13 bases unmatched. CDR3 nucleotides: TGCGCCAGCAGCCCGCTGCAGGGGGAAATGGGCGGGGAGCTGTTTTTT. Translating it yields CASSPLQGEMGGELFF.

The CDR3 protein is CASSLPALTNTEAFF. The CDR3 bases are TGTGCCAGCAGCTTGCCCGCCCTGACGAACACTGAAGCTTTCTTT. The chain links TRBV7-9 to TRBJ1-1; the D is unclear. This CDR3 has 15 residues. Trimming took off 3 bases at V and 1 base at J, with 12 bases between the two ends. Germline CDR1 reads SEHNR; CDR2 reads FQNEAQ (reference sequence).

The rearrangement links TRBV27 to TRBJ1-1, with D perhaps TRBD1 (6 bases). This CDR3 region has 14 residues. Germline V gene lookup returns CDR1 MNHEY and CDR2 SMNVEV (reference sequence). The ends were cut back, 6 bases at V and 2 bases at J, with 13 bases in the middle. CDR3 bases: TGTGCCAGCAGGGCGGCGGGGACAAACACTGAAGCTTTCTTT. As protein: CASRAAGTNTEAFF.

The chain uses TRBV19 and TRBJ1-5; possibly TRBD1 for D (6 bases). This CDR3 is 15 amino acids long. The germline V and J ends were trimmed by 5 bases and 3 bases, with 14 bases remaining between them. Germline V gives CDR1 LNHDA, CDR2 SQIVND (reference sequence). The CDR3, as DNA: TGTGCCAGTAGTGGACAGCCATATCCCAATCAGCCCCAGCATTTT. Protein: CASSGQPYPNQPQHF.

In nucleotides, the CDR3 is TGTGCCAGCACTACCCGGGAGTTCTACGAGCAGTACTTC. Its translation: CASTTREFYEQYF. The chain recombines TRBV2 with TRBJ2-7; maybe TRBD2 (6 bases). The V gene lost 7 bases and the J gene lost 3 bases, with 13 bases spanning the gap. This CDR3 is built from 13 residues. From germline, CDR1 is SNHLY and CDR2 FYNNEI.

V gene TRBV7-9 combines with J gene TRBJ1-6; D ambiguous. Germline CDR1 is SEHNR and CDR2 is FQNEAQ (reference sequence). Between the trimmed V and J ends, which lost 5 bases and 10 bases, there was a span of 9 bases. The CDR3 spans 12 residues. The CDR3 DNA follows: TGTGCCAGCAGCCCTCCGGGGTCACCCCTCCACTTT. This translates into CASSPPGSPLHF.

The chain joins TRBV2 to TRBJ1-2, with D unresolved. The CDR3 sequence is 12 residues long. V lost 6 bases and J lost 7, with 12 bases in between. The V gene's germline CDR1 is SNHLY and CDR2 FYNNEI. CDR3 sequence (DNA): TGTGCCAGCAGGGGAAGTAACCGTGGCTACACCTTC. Encoded protein: CASRGSNRGYTF.

The V call is TRBV6-6, the J call TRBJ1-6; D call uncertain. CDR3 length equals 16 residues. Trimming cost V 5 bases and J 4 bases, with 15 bases left between them. The germline V gene encodes CDR1 MNHNY and CDR2 SVGAGI (reference sequence). The CDR3 nucleotides read TGTGCCAGCAGTCCCAGTTATTACCCGTATAATTCACCCCTCCACTTT. Translation gives CASSPSYYPYNSPLHF.

The chain employs TRBV5-6 and TRBJ2-1, with 7 positions matching TRBD1. Germline V gene lookup returns CDR1 SGHDT and CDR2 YYEEEE. The J segment lost 4 bases and the V segment lost 1 base, leaving 8 bases of the junction unmatched. The CDR3 runs 16 residues. CDR3 loop: CASSLRAGGQYNEQFF. In nucleotides, the CDR3 is TGTGCCAGCAGCTTGCGTGCAGGGGGTCAGTACAATGAGCAGTTCTTC.

This chain joins TRBV18 and TRBJ2-4; tentative D call: TRBD2 (6 bases). Germline V lookup: CDR1 KGHSH, CDR2 LQKENI. The CDR3 length is 17 residues. Trimming shortened V by 3 bases and J by 2 bases, and 17 bases separated the two germline ends. The CDR3 is CASSPPLREDPKNIQYF. The CDR3 nucleotides read TGTGCCAGCTCACCGCCCTTGCGGGAAGATCCCAAAAACATTCAGTACTTC.

The chain couples TRBV2 to TRBJ1-2; D is uncertain. V was pared by 3 bases and J by 8 bases, with 13 bases between. CDR1 is SNHLY, CDR2 FYNNEI, per germline. The CDR3 length is 13 residues. The CDR3 DNA is TGTGCCAGCAGTGATCGAGGGCCTTGGGGCTACACCTTC. It is translated as CASSDRGPWGYTF.

The chain is built from TRBV4-3 and TRBJ2-5; TRBD1 aligns across 8 bases. The CDR3 runs to 14 residues. J gave up 7 bases and V 3 bases, and 7 bases lay outside the gene matches. The germline CDR1 and CDR2 sequences are LGHNA and YSLEER. DNA for the CDR3: TGCGCCAGCAGCCAGAGGACAGGGCTCCCGACCCAGTACTTC. Translation: CASSQRTGLPTQYF.

A word on this clone: Other nucleotide sequences in the sample specify the same CDR3. The V call is TRBV2, the J call TRBJ1-5; D is perhaps TRBD1 (5 bases). The length of the CDR3 is 12 residues. V lost 9 bases to trimming and J lost 1 base, with 7 bases between them. The germline V gene has CDR1 SNHLY and CDR2 FYNNEI. The CDR3 DNA is TGTGCCAGTAGGGACAGCAATCAGCCCCAGCATTTT. Translating it yields CASRDSNQPQHF.

The J gene is TRBJ2-7, the V gene TRBV4-3; 14 positions match TRBD2. The CDR3 totals 17 residues. The germline V gene has CDR1 LGHNA and CDR2 YSLEER. The trim removed 1 base at V and 4 bases at J, leaving 6 bases unmatched. CDR3 loop: CASSQALGTSGRYEQYF. The CDR3 region has the DNA TGCGCCAGCAGCCAAGCGCTTGGGACTAGCGGGAGATACGAGCAGTACTTC.

The chain combines TRBV6-6 with TRBJ2-7, with D possibly called TRBD1 or TRBD2 (5 bases each). CDR3 length equals 14 residues. The germline gives CDR1 MNHNY, CDR2 SVGAGI (reference sequence). The V end was cut by 8 bases, the J end by 0 bases, with 14 bases between. DNA for the CDR3: TGTGCCAGCTGTTGGGACCTAACCTCCTACGAGCAGTACTTC. Its protein is CASCWDLTSYEQYF.

The rearrangement uses TRBV10-3 and TRBJ2-2; 10 bases fit TRBD2. Germline-derived CDR1 and CDR2 are ENHRY and SYGVKD. V lost 0 bases and J lost 4; bases outside the gene matches: 8. The CDR3 has 18 residues. CDR3 DNA sequence: TGTGCCATCAGTGAGTCGCTAGCGGGAGTCACGACCACCGGGGAGCTGTTTTTT. Amino acid sequence: CAISESLAGVTTTGELFF.

The rearrangement joins TRBV18 to TRBJ1-1; D call uncertain. In germline, CDR1 is KGHSH, CDR2 LQKENI. This CDR3 spans 14 amino acids. V lost 2 bases and J lost 1, with 8 bases in between. The CDR3 here is CASSPGARNTEAFF. In nucleotides, the CDR3 is TGTGCCAGCTCACCAGGTGCCCGGAACACTGAAGCTTTCTTT.